This record covers a single T cell receptor (beta chain). What it recognizes is unknown. The entirety of the isolated RNA underwent reverse transcription, so expressed TCRB transcripts were sequenced. TCRdb's copy holds only in-frame clones and misses some; the assay was immunoSEQ multiplex PCR. Counted here are hundreds of thousands of clones, roughly 14% occurring once; the ten biggest clones make up 0.035% to 0.045%. This entry belongs to a study of beta chain features in type 1 diabetes. The CDR3 is made up of 14 amino acids. The germline V gene has CDR1 SEHNR and CDR2 FQNEAQ (reference sequence). Trimming pared 5 bases from V and 2 bases from J, leaving 13 bases between. Regarding the study as a whole: The cDNA sequencing approach could over-represent high-TCR-expressing cells. VDJ junctions in type 1 diabetes patients carried more deletions and fewer insertions.

This sequence was found in a young man in good health. The J gene is TRBJ2-7, the V gene TRBV7-9, with D maybe TRBD2 (6 bases). Sequencing was carried out using naive CD4+ T cells from blood. CDR3 DNA: TGTGCCAGCAGCCCGGGACTCCCCCCCTACGAGCAGTACTTC. It encodes CASSPGLPPYEQYF.